The rows below give T cell receptor beta chains drawn from one sample of a study of cytomegalovirus exposure and HLA in healthy donors. Using immunoSEQ multiplex PCR, the repertoire was profiled, and TCRdb retains in-frame clones only, with some absent. The sample includes 150,000 to 200,000 clones, approximately 80% seen only once; the top ten take less than 2%. Material for sequencing was PBMCs. Source of these receptors: a woman aged 25 to 39 in good health and CMV-seronegative. Both conserved end residues are trimmed from each CDR3. A row's size may be missing; if present it is once, few, many or a size class.

abundance,v_gene,j_gene,CDR3aa
few,TRBV19,TRBJ1-1,ASREGSNTEAF
few,TRBV6-5,TRBJ1-1,ASSSVEGRTEAF
.,TRBV20-1,TRBJ1-1,SAIRDTEAF
.,TRBV5-1,TRBJ2-7,ASSNYYEQY
.,TRBV30,TRBJ1-3,AWSVGLAGVFGSGNTIY
.,TRBV6-4,TRBJ1-5,ASSDSKQFQH
.,TRBV20-1,TRBJ2-5,SASREETQY
.,TRBV5-1,TRBJ2-4,ASSPRGSGGRGNIQY
few,TRBV5-1,TRBJ1-5,ASSLGGQGHQPQH
few,TRBV6-5,TRBJ2-7,ASSLEASTRQY
.,TRBV11-2,TRBJ1-1,ASSLWTMNTEAF
.,TRBV9,TRBJ1-2,ASSVALRGRGQGTYGYT
.,TRBV27,TRBJ1-1,ASVRGSDTEAF
.,TRBV9,TRBJ2-4,ASSAVAGGPGNIQY
.,TRBV7-2,TRBJ2-5,ASIPAALAGGVQY
.,TRBV2,TRBJ1-2,ASRSPQANYGYT
.,TRBV27,TRBJ2-7,ASSLRGQGAYEQY
.,TRBV11-2,TRBJ2-5,ASSSGGLNPQETQY
.,TRBV19,TRBJ2-1,ASSPMGLADNEQF
.,TRBV28,TRBJ1-5,ASDRGYQPQH
.,TRBV6-1,TRBJ2-3,ASSEDRGPDTQY
.,TRBV11-3,TRBJ2-1,ASSLRQGKNEQF
.,TRBV29-1,TRBJ2-3,SVASEGTDTQY
.,TRBV11-2,TRBJ2-5,ASSTDRDETQY
few,TRBV18,TRBJ1-2,ASSQFGRGVLGDGYT